These 6 T cell receptor beta chains originate from one sample sequenced in a study of a mutant IDH1 vaccine in newly diagnosed glioma. This sample's time point: week 47, end of study. It was 300 ug of mutant IDH1 20-mer peptide that made up each vaccine dose, given with topical imiquimod. The data were produced by immunoSEQ multiplex PCR, yet TCRdb's version contains in-frame clones alone and is incomplete. The table includes around 54,000 clones, roughly four fifths detected once. Their recognized antigens are unknown. The sample in question was PBMCs, obtained from a glioma patient whose treatment included an IDH1 peptide vaccine. The receptors come from a woman between 45 and 60 years old with glioma.

V is TRBV12-5 and J is TRBJ2-7; 12 bases match TRBD2. CDR1 and CDR2 (germline): LGHNT, FRNRAP. The CDR3 sequence is 21 residues long. J lost 5 bases, V lost 2 bases, and 22 bases had no gene match. CDR3 sequence reads: CASGLCWASGGVPPVWHEQYF. CDR3 nucleotides: TGTGCTAGTGGTTTGTGTTGGGCTAGCGGGGGGGTACCCCCTGTGTGGCACGAGCAGTACTTC. Complete variable domain (other parts from reference TRBV12-5 and TRBJ2-7): DARVTQTPRHKVTEMGQEVTMRCQPILGHNTVFWYRQTMMQGLELLAYFRNRAPLDDSGMPKDRFSAEMPDATLATLKIQPSEPRDSAVYFCASGLCWASGGVPPVWHEQYFGPGTRLTVT.

J is TRBJ2-2 and V is TRBV7-8; D could derive from TRBD1 or TRBD2 (6 bases each). Germline values: CDR1 SGHVS, CDR2 FQNEAQ. The CDR3 has 16 residues. V gave up 1 base and J gave up 6 bases, with 15 bases separating them. The CDR3 DNA reads TGTGCCAGCAGCTTAGTTTGGGGGGCAGGGGCCGGGGAGCTGTTTTTT. The encoded protein is CASSLVWGAGAGELFF.

This rearrangement joins TRBV2 to TRBJ1-3, with unresolved D. V lost 4 bases, J lost 0 bases, and 7 bases lay in between. The CDR3 contains 14 residues. Germline assignment: CDR1 SNHLY and CDR2 FYNNEI. CDR3 nucleotides: TGTGCCAGCAGTGCGGGGAGCTCTGGAAACACCATATATTTT. Its translation: CASSAGSSGNTIYF.

Only one count was recorded for this clone. This chain links TRBV5-4 with TRBJ2-5; D perhaps matches TRBD1 (7 bases). Trimming took 3 bases from V and 5 from J, leaving 14 bases between them. The CDR3 spans 14 residues. Germline CDR1 reads SGHNT; CDR2 reads YYREEE (reference sequence). The CDR3 DNA reads as TGTGCCAGCAGCTCCCCAGGGGGGCGGGAGACCCAGTACTTC. Translated: CASSSPGGRETQYF.

The chain combines TRBV9 with TRBJ1-1; D is undetermined. The V and J ends lost 0 bases and 3 bases respectively, with 9 bases between them. The CDR3 has 14 amino acids. Germline V lookup: CDR1 SGDLS, CDR2 YYNGEE. For the CDR3, the DNA is TGTGCCAGCAGCGTAGTGGGGTTGGACACTGAAGCTTTCTTT. It codes for CASSVVGLDTEAFF. The full variable domain, its missing parts supplied by reference TRBV9 and TRBJ1-1, is DSGVTQTPKHLITATGQRVTLRCSPRSGDLSVYWYQQSLDQGLQFLIQYYNGEERAKGNILERFSAQQFPDLHSELNLSSLELGDSALYFCASSVVGLDTEAFFGQGTRLTVV.

The table lists this clone with a count of one. The chain couples TRBV10-3 to TRBJ1-6; TRBD1 aligns across 9 bases. The CDR3 extends over 18 amino acids. The V segment lost 0 bases and the J segment 4 bases; nucleotides outside the gene matches: 7. The germline V gene has CDR1 ENHRY and CDR2 SYGVKD. In DNA, the CDR3 is TGTGCCATCAGTGAGTCTTTTCGGGGACAGGGTTATAATTCACCCCTCCACTTT. Translated, it gives CAISESFRGQGYNSPLHF.